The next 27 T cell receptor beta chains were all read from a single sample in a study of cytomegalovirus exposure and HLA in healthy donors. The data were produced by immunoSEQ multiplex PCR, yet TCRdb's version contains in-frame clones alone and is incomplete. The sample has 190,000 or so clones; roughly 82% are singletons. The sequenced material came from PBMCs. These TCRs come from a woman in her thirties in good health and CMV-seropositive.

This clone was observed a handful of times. CDR3 nucleotide sequence: TGTGCCTCATTTCTCAGGCGTTCTGGCTACACCTTC. This sequence encodes CASFLRRSGYTF. The chain links TRBV19 to TRBJ1-2; D gene ambiguous. The germline gives CDR1 LNHDA, CDR2 SQIVND (reference sequence). This CDR3 comprises 12 residues. V was shortened by 11 bases and J by 7 bases, with 17 bases between the two germline ends.

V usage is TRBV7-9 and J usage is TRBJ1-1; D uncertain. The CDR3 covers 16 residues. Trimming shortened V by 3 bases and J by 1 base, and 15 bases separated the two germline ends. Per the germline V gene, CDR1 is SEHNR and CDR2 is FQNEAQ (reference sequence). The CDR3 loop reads CASSFALGSPNTEAFF. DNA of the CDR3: TGTGCCAGCAGCTTCGCGTTGGGGAGCCCGAACACTGAAGCTTTCTTT. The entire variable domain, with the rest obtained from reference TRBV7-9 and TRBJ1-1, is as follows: DTGVSQNPRHKITKRGQNVTFRCDPISEHNRLYWYRQTLGQGPEFLTYFQNEAQLEKSRLLSDRFSAERPKGSFSTLEIQRTEQGDSAMYLCASSFALGSPNTEAFFGQGTRLTVV.

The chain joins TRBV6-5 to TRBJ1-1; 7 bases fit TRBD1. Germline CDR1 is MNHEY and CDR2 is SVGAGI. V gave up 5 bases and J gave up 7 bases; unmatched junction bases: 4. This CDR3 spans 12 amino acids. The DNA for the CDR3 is TGTGCCAGCAGTCAGGGACAGCTTGAAGCTTTCTTT. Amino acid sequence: CASSQGQLEAFF.

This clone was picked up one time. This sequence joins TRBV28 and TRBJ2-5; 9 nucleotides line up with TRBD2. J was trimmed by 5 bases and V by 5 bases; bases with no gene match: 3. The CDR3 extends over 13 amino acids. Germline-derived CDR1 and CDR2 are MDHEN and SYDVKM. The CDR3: CASSPTSGETQYF. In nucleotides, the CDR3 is TGTGCCAGCAGTCCAACTAGCGGGGAGACCCAGTACTTC. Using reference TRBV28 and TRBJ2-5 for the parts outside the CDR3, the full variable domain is DVKVTQSSRYLVKRTGEKVFLECVQDMDHENMFWYRQDPGLGLRLIYFSYDVKMKEKGDIPEGYSVSREKKERFSLILESASTNQTSMYLCASSPTSGETQYFGPGTRLLVL.

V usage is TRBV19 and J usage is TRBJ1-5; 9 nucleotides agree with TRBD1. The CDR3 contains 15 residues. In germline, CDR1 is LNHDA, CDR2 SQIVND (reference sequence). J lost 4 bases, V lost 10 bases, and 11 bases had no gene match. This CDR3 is CATKRDREGNQPQHF. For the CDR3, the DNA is TGTGCCACCAAGCGGGACAGGGAAGGAAATCAGCCCCAGCATTTT. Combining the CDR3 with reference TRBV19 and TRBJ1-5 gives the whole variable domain DGGITQSPKYLFRKEGQNVTLSCEQNLNHDAMYWYRQDPGQGLRLIYYSQIVNDFQKGDIAEGYSVSREKKESFPLTVTSAQKNPTAFYLCATKRDREGNQPQHFGDGTRLSIL.

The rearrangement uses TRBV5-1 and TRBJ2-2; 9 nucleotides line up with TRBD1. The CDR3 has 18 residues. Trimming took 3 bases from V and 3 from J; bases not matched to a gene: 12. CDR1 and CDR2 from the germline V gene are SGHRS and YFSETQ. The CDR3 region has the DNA TGCGCCAGCAGCTATTACTATCCGGGACAGGGATACACCGGGGAGCTGTTTTTT. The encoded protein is CASSYYYPGQGYTGELFF.

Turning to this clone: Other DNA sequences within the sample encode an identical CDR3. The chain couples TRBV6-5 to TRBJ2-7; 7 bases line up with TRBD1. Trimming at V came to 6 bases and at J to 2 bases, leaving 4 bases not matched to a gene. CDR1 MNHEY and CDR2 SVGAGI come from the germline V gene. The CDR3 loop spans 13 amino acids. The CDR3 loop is CASRLTGAYEQYF. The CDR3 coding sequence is TGTGCCAGCAGACTAACAGGGGCCTACGAGCAGTACTTC.

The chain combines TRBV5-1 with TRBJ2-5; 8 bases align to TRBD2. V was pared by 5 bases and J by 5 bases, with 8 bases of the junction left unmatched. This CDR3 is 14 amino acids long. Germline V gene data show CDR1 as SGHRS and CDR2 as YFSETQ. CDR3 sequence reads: CASRPGGDGETQYF. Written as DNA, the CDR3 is TGCGCCAGCAGACCCGGGGGGGACGGGGAGACCCAGTACTTC.

CDR3 protein: CAIKKGQGDTYEQYF. The DNA of the CDR3 is TGTGCCATCAAAAAGGGACAGGGGGACACCTACGAGCAGTACTTC. V gene TRBV10-3 combines with J gene TRBJ2-7; 11 bases match TRBD1. With V trimmed by 7 bases and J by 2 bases, 7 bases remained unmatched. Germline V gene sequence: CDR1 ENHRY, CDR2 SYGVKD. The CDR3 spans 15 residues.

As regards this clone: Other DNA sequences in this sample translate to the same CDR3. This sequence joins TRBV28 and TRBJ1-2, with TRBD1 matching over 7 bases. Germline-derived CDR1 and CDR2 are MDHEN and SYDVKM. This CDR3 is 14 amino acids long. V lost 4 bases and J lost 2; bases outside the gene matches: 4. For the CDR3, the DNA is TGTGCCAGCAGTTGGGGACAGTCAAACTATGGCTACACCTTC. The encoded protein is CASSWGQSNYGYTF.

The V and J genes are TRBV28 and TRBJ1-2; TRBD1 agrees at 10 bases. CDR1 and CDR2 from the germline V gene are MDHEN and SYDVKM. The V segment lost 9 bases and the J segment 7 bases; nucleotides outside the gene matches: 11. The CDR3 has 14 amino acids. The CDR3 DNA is TGTGCCAGTCTGGGTGGTAGGGACAGGGGTGGCTACACCTTC. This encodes CASLGGRDRGGYTF.

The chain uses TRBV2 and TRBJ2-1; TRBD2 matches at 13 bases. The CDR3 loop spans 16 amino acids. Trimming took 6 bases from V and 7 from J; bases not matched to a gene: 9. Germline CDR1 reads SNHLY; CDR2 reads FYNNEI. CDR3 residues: CASSDPGTSGINEQFF. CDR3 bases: TGTGCCAGCAGCGACCCCGGGACTAGCGGGATAAATGAGCAGTTCTTC.

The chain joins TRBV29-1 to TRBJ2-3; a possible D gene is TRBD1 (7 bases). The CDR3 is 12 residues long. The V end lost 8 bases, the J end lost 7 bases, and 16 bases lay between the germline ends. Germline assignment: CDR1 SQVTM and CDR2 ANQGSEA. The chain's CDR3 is CSSRQGGYTQYF. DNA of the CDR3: TGCAGCTCCCGTCAGGGGGGCTATACGCAGTATTTT.

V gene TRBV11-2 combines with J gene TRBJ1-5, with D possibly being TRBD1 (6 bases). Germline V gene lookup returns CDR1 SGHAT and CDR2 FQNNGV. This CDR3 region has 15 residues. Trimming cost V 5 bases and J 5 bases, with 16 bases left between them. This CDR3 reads CASSRADSPYQPQHF. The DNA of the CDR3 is TGTGCCAGCAGCAGAGCGGACAGTCCCTATCAGCCCCAGCATTTT.

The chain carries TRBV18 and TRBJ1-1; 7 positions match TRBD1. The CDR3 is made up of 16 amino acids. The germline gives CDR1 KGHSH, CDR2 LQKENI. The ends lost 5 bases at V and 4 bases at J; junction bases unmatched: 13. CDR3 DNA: TGTGCCAGCTCAAAGAACGGCGCCGACAGGGTCACTGAAGCTTTCTTT. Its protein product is CASSKNGADRVTEAFF.

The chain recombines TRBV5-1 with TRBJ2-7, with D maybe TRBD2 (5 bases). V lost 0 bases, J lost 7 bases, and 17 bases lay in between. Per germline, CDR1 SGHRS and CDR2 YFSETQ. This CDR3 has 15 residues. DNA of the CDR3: TGCGCCAGCAGCTTGGAGGCTTGGAGCGGCACTGAGCAGTACTTC. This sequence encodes CASSLEAWSGTEQYF. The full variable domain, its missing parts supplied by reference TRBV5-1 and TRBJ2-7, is KAGVTQTPRYLIKTRGQQVTLSCSPISGHRSVSWYQQTPGQGLQFLFEYFSETQRNKGNFPGRFSGRQFSNSRSEMNVSTLELGDSALYLCASSLEAWSGTEQYFGPGTRLTVT.

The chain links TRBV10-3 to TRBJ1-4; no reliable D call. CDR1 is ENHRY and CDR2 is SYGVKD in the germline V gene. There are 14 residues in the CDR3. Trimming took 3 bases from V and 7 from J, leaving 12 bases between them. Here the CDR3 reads CAISEWGGSEKLFF. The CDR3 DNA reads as TGTGCCATCAGTGAATGGGGAGGGAGTGAAAAACTGTTTTTT.

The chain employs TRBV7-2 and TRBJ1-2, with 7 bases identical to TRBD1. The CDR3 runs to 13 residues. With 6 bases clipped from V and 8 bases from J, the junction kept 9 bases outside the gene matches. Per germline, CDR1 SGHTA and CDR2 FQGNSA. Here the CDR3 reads CASSSGQVPGYTF. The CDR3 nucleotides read TGTGCCAGCAGTTCCGGACAGGTTCCCGGCTACACCTTC.

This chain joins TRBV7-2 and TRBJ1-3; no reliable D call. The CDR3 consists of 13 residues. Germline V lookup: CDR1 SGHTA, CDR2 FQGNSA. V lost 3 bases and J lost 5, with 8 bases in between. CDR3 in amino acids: CASSFSGRNTIYF. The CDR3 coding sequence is TGTGCCAGCAGCTTTTCCGGGAGAAACACCATATATTTT.

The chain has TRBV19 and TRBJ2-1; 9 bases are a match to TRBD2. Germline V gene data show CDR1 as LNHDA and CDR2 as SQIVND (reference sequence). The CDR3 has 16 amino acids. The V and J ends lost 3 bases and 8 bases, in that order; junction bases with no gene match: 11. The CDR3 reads CASSMPRGGRGDEQFF. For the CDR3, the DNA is TGTGCCAGTAGTATGCCCCGTGGCGGGAGGGGCGATGAGCAGTTCTTC. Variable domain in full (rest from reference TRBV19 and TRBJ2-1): DGGITQSPKYLFRKEGQNVTLSCEQNLNHDAMYWYRQDPGQGLRLIYYSQIVNDFQKGDIAEGYSVSREKKESFPLTVTSAQKNPTAFYLCASSMPRGGRGDEQFFGPGTRLTVL.

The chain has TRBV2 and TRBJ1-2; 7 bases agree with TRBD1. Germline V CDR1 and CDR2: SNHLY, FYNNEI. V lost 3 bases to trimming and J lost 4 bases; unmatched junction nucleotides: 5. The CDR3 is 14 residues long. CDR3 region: CASSDDRVTYGYTF. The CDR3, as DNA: TGTGCCAGCAGTGATGACAGGGTGACCTATGGCTACACCTTC.

CDR3 nucleotides: TGTGCCACCAGCAGAGATGGCGTAGGCGGCACTGAAGCTTTCTTT. Its protein is CATSRDGVGGTEAFF. The gene calls are TRBV15 and TRBJ1-1; the D is unclear. This CDR3 is built from 15 residues. Trimming removed 0 bases at V and 4 bases at J, with 12 bases between. From germline, CDR1 is LNHNV and CDR2 YYDKDF (reference sequence).

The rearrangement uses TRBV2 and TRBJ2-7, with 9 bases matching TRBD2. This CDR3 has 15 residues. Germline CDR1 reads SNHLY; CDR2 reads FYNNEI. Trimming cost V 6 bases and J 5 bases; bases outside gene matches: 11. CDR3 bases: TGTGCCAGCAGACGCTCCGGGACTAGCATCCACGAGCAGTACTTC. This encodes CASRRSGTSIHEQYF.

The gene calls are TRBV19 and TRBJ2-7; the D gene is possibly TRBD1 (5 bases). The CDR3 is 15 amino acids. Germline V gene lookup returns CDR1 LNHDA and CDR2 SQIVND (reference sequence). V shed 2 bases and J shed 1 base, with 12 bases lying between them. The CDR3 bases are TGTGCCAGTAGTATATTTCACAAGGGGTCCTACGAGCAGTACTTC. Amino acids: CASSIFHKGSYEQYF.

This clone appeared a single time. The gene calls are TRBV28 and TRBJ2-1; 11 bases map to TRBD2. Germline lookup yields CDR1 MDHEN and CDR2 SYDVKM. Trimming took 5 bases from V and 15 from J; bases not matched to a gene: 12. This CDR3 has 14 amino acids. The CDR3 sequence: CASSLAGGGPVPFF. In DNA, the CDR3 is TGTGCCAGCAGTCTAGCGGGAGGTGGTCCCGTCCCGTTCTTC.

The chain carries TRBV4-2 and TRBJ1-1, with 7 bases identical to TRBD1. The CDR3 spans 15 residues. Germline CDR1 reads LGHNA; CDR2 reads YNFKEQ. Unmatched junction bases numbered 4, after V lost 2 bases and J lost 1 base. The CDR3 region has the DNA TGTGCCAGCAGCCAACCGGACAGGCCGAACACTGAAGCTTTCTTT. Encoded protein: CASSQPDRPNTEAFF.

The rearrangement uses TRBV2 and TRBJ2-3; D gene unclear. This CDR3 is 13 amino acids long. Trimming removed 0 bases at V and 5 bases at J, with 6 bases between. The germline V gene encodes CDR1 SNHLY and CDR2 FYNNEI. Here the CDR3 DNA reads TGTGCCAGCAGTGAAGCGAGGAGAGATACGCAGTATTTT. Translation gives CASSEARRDTQYF.